This T cell receptor beta chain was captured in a study of shared clonotypes between healthy human individuals. CDR1 and CDR2 (germline): WSHSY, SAAADI. The CDR3 extends over 16 amino acids. Trimming took 0 bases from V and 1 from J, leaving 10 bases between them. Some clones are missing from TCRdb's copy, which holds only in-frame ones; the method was immunoSEQ multiplex PCR. The sample records about 2.1 million clones, roughly 91% being singletons. Naive-designated CD8 cells lacked CD45RO, were positively enriched for CCR7, and omitted terminally differentiated effector memory CD45RA+ cells. Sequencing was performed on naive CD8+ T cells from PBMCs. The TCR originated in a man aged 18 to 29 in good health. Some clones in this sample may be carry-over from other donors' samples. This chain connects TRBV10-2 to TRBJ2-1, with D unclear. Written as DNA, the CDR3 is TGCGCCAGCAGTGAGTCAGGGTATGGGTCCTACAATGAGCAGTTCTTC. Translating gives CASSESGYGSYNEQFF.